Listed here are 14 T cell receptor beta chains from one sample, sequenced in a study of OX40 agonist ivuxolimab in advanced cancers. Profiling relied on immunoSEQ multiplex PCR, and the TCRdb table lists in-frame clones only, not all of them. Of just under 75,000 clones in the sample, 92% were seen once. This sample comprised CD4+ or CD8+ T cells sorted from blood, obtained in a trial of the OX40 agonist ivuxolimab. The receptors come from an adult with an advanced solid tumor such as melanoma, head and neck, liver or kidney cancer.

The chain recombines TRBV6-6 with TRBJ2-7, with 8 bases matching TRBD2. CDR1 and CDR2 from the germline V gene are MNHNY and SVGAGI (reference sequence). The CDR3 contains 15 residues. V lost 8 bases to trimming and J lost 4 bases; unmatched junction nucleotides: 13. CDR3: CASLPSGTSVYEQYF. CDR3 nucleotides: TGTGCCAGCCTCCCATCCGGGACTAGTGTGTACGAGCAGTACTTC.

CDR3 coding DNA: TGTGCCAGCAGCCAAAACAGGGGAACTAACTATGGCTACACCTTC. Residues: CASSQNRGTNYGYTF. The chain has TRBV7-2 and TRBJ1-2; TRBD1 aligns across 7 bases. Per germline, CDR1 SGHTA and CDR2 FQGNSA. The CDR3 has 15 residues. The J segment lost 0 bases and the V segment lost 5 bases, leaving 6 bases of the junction unmatched.

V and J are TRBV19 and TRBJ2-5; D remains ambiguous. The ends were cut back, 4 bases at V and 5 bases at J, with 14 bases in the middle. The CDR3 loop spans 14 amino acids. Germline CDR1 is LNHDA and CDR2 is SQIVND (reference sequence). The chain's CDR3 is CASSRTKGRETQYF. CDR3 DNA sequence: TGTGCCAGTAGTAGGACGAAAGGGCGGGAGACCCAGTACTTC.

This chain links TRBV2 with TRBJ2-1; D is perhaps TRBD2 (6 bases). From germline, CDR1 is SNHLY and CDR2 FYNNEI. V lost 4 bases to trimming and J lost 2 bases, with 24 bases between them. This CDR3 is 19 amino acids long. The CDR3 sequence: CASSGGGGLDLAPYNEQFF. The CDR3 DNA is TGTGCCAGCAGTGGGGGTGGGGGGTTGGACCTCGCGCCCTACAATGAGCAGTTCTTC.

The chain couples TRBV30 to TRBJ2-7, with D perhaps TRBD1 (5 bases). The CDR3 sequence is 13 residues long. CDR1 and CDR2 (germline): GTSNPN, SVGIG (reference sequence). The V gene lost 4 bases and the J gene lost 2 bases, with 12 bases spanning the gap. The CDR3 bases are TGTGCCTGGAACCTCGGCAGGGCCTACGAGCAGTACTTC. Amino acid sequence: CAWNLGRAYEQYF.

CDR3 in DNA: TGTGCCAGCAGCCCCCAAGTTACCTGGAGCTCCTACAATGAGCAGTTCTTC. This encodes CASSPQVTWSSYNEQFF. This chain uses TRBV5-4 with TRBJ2-1; D unresolved. V gave up 4 bases and J gave up 0 bases, with 17 bases separating them. The CDR3 spans 17 residues. CDR1 SGHNT and CDR2 YYREEE come from the germline V gene (reference sequence). Full variable domain (remainder filled in from reference TRBV5-4 and TRBJ2-1): ETGVTQSPTHLIKTRGQQVTLRCSSQSGHNTVSWYQQALGQGPQFIFQYYREEENGRGNFPPRFSGLQFPNYSSELNVNALELDDSALYLCASSPQVTWSSYNEQFFGPGTRLTVL.

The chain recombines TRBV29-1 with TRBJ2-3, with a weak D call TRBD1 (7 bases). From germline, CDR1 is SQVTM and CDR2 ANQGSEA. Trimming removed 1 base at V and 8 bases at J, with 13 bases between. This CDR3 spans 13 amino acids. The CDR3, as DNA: TGCAGCGTTGAAGGACAGGGAGGTACTACGCAGTATTTT. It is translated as CSVEGQGGTTQYF.

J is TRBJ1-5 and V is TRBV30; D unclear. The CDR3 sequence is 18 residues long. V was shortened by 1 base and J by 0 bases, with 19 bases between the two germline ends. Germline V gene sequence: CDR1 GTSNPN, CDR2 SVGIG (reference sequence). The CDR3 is CAWSAGRVLGDSNQPQHF. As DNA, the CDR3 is TGTGCCTGGAGTGCCGGAAGGGTGTTAGGCGATAGCAATCAGCCCCAGCATTTT. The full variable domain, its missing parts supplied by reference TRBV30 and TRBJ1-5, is SQTIHQWPATLVQPVGSPLSLECTVEGTSNPNLYWYRQAAGRGLQLLFYSVGIGQISSEVPQNLSASRPQDRQFILSSKKLLLSDSGFYLCAWSAGRVLGDSNQPQHFGDGTRLSIL.

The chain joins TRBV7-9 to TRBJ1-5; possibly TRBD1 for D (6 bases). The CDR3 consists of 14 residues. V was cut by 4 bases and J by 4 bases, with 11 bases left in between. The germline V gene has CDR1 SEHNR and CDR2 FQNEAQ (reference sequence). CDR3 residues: CASSSRGRNQPQHF. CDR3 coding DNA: TGTGCCAGCAGCTCCAGGGGCAGGAATCAGCCCCAGCATTTT. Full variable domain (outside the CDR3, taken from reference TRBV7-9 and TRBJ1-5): DTGVSQNPRHKITKRGQNVTFRCDPISEHNRLYWYRQTLGQGPEFLTYFQNEAQLEKSRLLSDRFSAERPKGSFSTLEIQRTEQGDSAMYLCASSSRGRNQPQHFGDGTRLSIL.

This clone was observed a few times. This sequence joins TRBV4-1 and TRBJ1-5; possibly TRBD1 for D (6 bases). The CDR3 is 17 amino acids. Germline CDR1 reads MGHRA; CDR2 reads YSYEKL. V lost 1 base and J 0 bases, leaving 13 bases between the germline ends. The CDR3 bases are TGCGCCAGCAGCCAAGTTCCAGCCAGGGGTAGCAATCAGCCCCAGCATTTT. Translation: CASSQVPARGSNQPQHF.

The CDR3 is CASSSDSGSGNTIYF. CDR3 bases: TGCGCCAGCAGCTCCGATTCAGGGTCTGGAAACACCATATATTTT. This chain connects TRBV5-1 to TRBJ1-3, with D possibly being TRBD1 (5 bases). The germline V and J ends were trimmed by 3 bases and 1 base, with 11 bases remaining between them. The CDR3 totals 15 residues. CDR1 is SGHRS, CDR2 YFSETQ, per germline.

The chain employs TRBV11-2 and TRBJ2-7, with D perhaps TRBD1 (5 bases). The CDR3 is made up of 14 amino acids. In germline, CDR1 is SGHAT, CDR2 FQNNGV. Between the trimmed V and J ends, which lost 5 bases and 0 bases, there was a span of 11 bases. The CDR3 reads CASSAIQGSYEQYF. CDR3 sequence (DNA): TGTGCCAGCAGCGCCATCCAGGGCTCCTACGAGCAGTACTTC.

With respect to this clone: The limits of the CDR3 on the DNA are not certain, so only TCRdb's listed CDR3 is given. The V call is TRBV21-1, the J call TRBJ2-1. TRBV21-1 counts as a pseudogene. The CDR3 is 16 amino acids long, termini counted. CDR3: CASSKEWVGMGNEQFF.

This CDR3 is CASSPPGGALQPQHF. CDR3 sequence (DNA): TGTGCCAGCTCACCACCGGGAGGGGCCCTTCAGCCCCAGCATTTT. The chain combines TRBV18 with TRBJ1-5, with D possibly matching TRBD1 (5 bases). CDR3 size: 15 residues. Germline values: CDR1 KGHSH, CDR2 LQKENI. V was shortened by 0 bases and J by 6 bases, with 12 bases between the two germline ends.